This T cell receptor (beta chain) was observed in a study of OX40 agonist ivuxolimab in advanced cancers. For the study in its entirety: Ivuxolimab, which targeted the costimulatory receptor OX40 (CD134), was an agonistic, fully human IgG2 monoclonal antibody. In the dose-escalation cohort, 82.7% of patients were male, and the mean age was approximately 64 years, with a range of 23 to 79. The paper reports the monotherapy dose-escalation portion (N ≈ 52 patients) of the phase I ivuxolimab trial. Intravenous ivuxolimab was administered to patients every 2 weeks at six dose levels: 0.01, 0.1, 0.3, 1.5, 3 and 10 mg/kg. Peripheral TCRbeta sequencing was intended to test whether TCR sequence diversity was altered and clonal T-cell expansion was caused by ivuxolimab. Three dose-escalation patients achieved partial responses, one with hepatocellular carcinoma and two with cutaneous melanoma. Among the 52 dose-escalation patients, 19 had hepatocellular carcinoma, about 15 melanoma, 9 renal cell carcinoma and 9 head and neck cancer. Patients were allowed to have had prior anti-PD-1, anti-PD-L1 or anti-CTLA-4 therapy, and 40% of the dose-escalation patients had previously received checkpoint inhibitors. Study-level results and caveats: Clonal expansion of both CD4+ and CD8+ blood T cells was observed from baseline to week 6 at doses 0.1 to 3.0 mg/kg. The antigen specificity of the clonally expanded peripheral T cells was not determined. In the 0.1-3.0 mg/kg groups, partial responders were among the patients with the lowest normalized peripheral clonal expansion, particularly in CD8+ T cells. On average, CD8+ T cells showed more expanded clones than CD4+ T cells after ivuxolimab. Low levels of normalized T-cell clonal expansion were also shown by some nonresponding patients.

Genomic DNA was isolated from the sorted cells so that the TCRbeta CDR3 region could be sequenced. The immunoSEQ Assay was used to sequence the TCRbeta CDR3 regions. Imported from immuneACCESS, the table was reduced by TCRdb to in-frame sequences with V and J called. These copies leave out some clones; in studies compared against another copy, an unresolved V gene accounts for under half, and the cause of the remainder is not known. The sample data list 70,000 or so clones, and roughly nine tenths of these were observed just once. Roughly 2.5% of the sample is taken by the ten largest. The CDR3 runs 12 amino acids, cysteine and phenylalanine included. Here the CDR3 DNA is all that survives: 36 bases in frame from base 1. V lost 4 bases and J lost 4 bases; the stretch between them is 5 bases long. CDR1 SGHDN and CDR2 FVKESK are derived from the germline V gene. This clone was seen a handful of times. The antigen it recognizes is unknown. No base quality information exists; no much larger clone differs at one position.

Patients with autoimmune disease history or receiving systemic immunosuppression were excluded from the trial. Peripheral blood for TCR sequencing was collected from all dose cohorts at baseline, on cycle 4 day 1, and on cycle 7 day 1. Samples were obtained from an open-label, multicenter, first-in-human phase I dose-escalation trial of ivuxolimab. Adults with locally advanced or metastatic melanoma, renal cell, hepatocellular, or head and neck squamous cell carcinoma were enrolled in the trial. Before TCR sequencing, CD4+ and CD8+ T cells were separately sorted from peripheral blood. The TCR originated in an adult with an advanced solid tumor such as melanoma, head and neck, liver or kidney cancer. Material: CD4+ or CD8+ T cells sorted from blood, obtained in a trial of the OX40 agonist ivuxolimab. Recombination connected TRBV14 to TRBJ1-3; the D gene remains uncertain. The nucleotide sequence is given as TGTGCCAGCAGCCTCGTCGGAAACACCATATATTTT. Translated, this is CASSLVGNTIYF.